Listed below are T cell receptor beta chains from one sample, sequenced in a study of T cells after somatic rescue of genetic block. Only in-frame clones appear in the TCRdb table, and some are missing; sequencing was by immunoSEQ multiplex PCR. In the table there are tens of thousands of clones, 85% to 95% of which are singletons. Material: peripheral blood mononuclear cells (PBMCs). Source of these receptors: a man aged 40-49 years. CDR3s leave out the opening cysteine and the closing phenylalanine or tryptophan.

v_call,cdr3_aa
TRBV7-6,ASSLGFGTRVSGNIQY
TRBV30,AWRTLAGERTQY
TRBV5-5,ASSLAAGKLSYEQY
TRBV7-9,ASSDRDKLADLGV
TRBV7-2,ASSQDRGLGEQY
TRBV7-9,ASSPTGRMNYGYT
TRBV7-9,ASSLQGTGSYGYT
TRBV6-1,ASSEGGAGQPQH
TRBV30,AWKRKAVQETQY
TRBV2,ASSRSTNSYEQY
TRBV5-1,ASTTGTSGYNEQF
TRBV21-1,ASRTVVSSSYEQY
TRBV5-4,ASSSSLAGGTDTQY
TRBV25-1,ASGAGQDTEAF
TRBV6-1,ASREDVPPRAQY
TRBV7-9,ASSRGYEQY
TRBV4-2,ASSRLLAGADNEQF
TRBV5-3,ARSLEGVGVPFGPQH
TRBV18,ASSPPGRNTEAF
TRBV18,ASSPYGGDYEQY
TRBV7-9,ASSIGTSGRGEQY
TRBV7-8,ASSSAGGSQPQH
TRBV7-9,ASRSDRRSYNEQF
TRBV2,ASSKQGHEQY
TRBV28,ASSFGTGRPGANVLT
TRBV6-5,ASSYGEAGAKGYT
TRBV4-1,ASSHLWDRNNEQF
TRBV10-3,AIRRRQGQGDDGYT
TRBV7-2,ASSLGVRAYNSPLH
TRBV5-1,ASSLRTPNTEAF
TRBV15,ATSPRTGRSPLH
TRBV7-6,ASSPRIAGADTGELF
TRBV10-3,AIADRGRAGELF
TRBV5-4,ASSSRTDFSGANVLT
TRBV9,ASSPTSSLYTDTQY
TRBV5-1,ASIPGTGPYEQY
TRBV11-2,ASSLQPWTDLNTEAF
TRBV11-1,ASSFGEGAEAF
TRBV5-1,ASSFDGGEVQPQH
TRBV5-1,ASSLGRGQETQY
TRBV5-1,ASSLNPAASEQY
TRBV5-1,ASSPGQGTGSPLH
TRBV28,ASSTGGTGGRYEQY
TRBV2,ASSGDRNSYEQY
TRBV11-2,ASSLAGAGTDTQY
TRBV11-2,ASSFLAQETQY
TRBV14,ASSQQTTGELF
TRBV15,ATSRGLEYEQY
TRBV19,ASKDRERVTEAF
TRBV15,ATSRTLGRSDTGELF
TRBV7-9,ASSTGYGTYEQY
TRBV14,ASSPYGSLKTQY
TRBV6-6,ASSYSSGTGELF
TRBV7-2,ASSLVMSGGGGNEQF
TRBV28,ASSLGFAGQPQH